The 9 T cell receptor beta chains given below trace back to one sample, sequenced in a study of regulatory T cells in long-lasting Graves disease. Arm-PCR of CDR3 regions with iRepertoire HTBI primers generated TCR beta libraries. TCRdb analysed the multiplex PCR reads with MiXCR anew, one entry per CDR3 protein. This sample has roughly 500,000 distinct CDR3 sequences; roughly 20% occur once, and the top ten carry 7% to 9.5%. Time point given: persistent/refractory GD, antithyroid drugs over 5 years with positive TRAb. Making the TCR library involved RNA that had been extracted from PBMCs. Sequenced material: peripheral blood mononuclear cells (PBMCs), taken when the disease was refractory, from a patient treated with antithyroid drugs. Source of these receptors: a female donor with Graves disease.

This clonotype was seen many times. This chain joins TRBV6-2 or TRBV6-3 and TRBJ2-7, with D perhaps matching TRBD2 (6 bases). Germline assignment: CDR1 MNHEY and CDR2 SVGEGT. V lost 4 bases to trimming and J lost 4 bases, with 17 bases between them. CDR3 size: 15 residues. CDR3 in amino acids: CASSSRSGPTYEQYF. CDR3 DNA sequence: TGTGCCAGCAGTTCGCGTAGCGGACCTACTTACGAGCAGTACTTC.

This clonotype was counted at least ten times. J is TRBJ2-5 and V is TRBV20-1; TRBD1 agrees at 7 bases. The CDR3 runs 15 residues. V was pared by 4 bases and J by 5 bases, with 13 bases of the junction left unmatched. Germline CDR1 DFQATT, CDR2 SNEGSKA (reference sequence). CDR3 region: CSAKRGRGRLETQYF. CDR3 sequence (DNA): TGCAGTGCTAAAAGGGGAAGGGGGCGCTTGGAGACCCAGTACTTC.

The chain is built from TRBV2 and TRBJ2-1, with D possibly being TRBD1 (5 bases). This CDR3 has 13 amino acids. Trimming removed 4 bases from V and 7 bases from J, with 11 bases in between. The germline CDR1 and CDR2 sequences are SNHLY and FYNNEI. Here the CDR3 DNA reads TGTGCCAGCAGTGGCTATGGACAAAATGAGCAGTTCTTC. As protein: CASSGYGQNEQFF.

V and J are TRBV20-1 and TRBJ2-7; 7 bases are shared with TRBD2. The CDR3 covers 15 residues. CDR1 is DFQATT, CDR2 SNEGSKA, per germline (reference sequence). Trimming removed 1 base from V and 5 bases from J; junction bases left unmatched: 11. Written as DNA, the CDR3 is TGCAGTGCTAGAGCCCCTCGGGGGGTTGGGAACGAGCAGTACTTC. It encodes CSARAPRGVGNEQYF.

This clonotype was detected ten times or more. V is TRBV7-9 and J is TRBJ2-7; TRBD2 aligns across 13 bases. CDR1 is SEHNR and CDR2 is FQNEAQ in the germline V gene (reference sequence). The CDR3 has 15 amino acids. Trimming at V came to 6 bases and at J to 4 bases, leaving 6 bases not matched to a gene. CDR3 amino acids: CASSPPGLAGYEQYF. Written as DNA, the CDR3 is TGTGCCAGCAGTCCTCCGGGACTAGCGGGATACGAGCAGTACTTC.

This clonotype has a count of ten or more. The rearrangement uses TRBV7-2 and TRBJ1-4; D is ambiguous. V was trimmed by 5 bases and J by 7 bases, leaving 11 bases between them. Germline CDR1 and CDR2: SGHTA and FQGNSA. There are 13 residues in the CDR3. The CDR3 nucleotides are TGTGCCAGCAGCCGAGACCCGGGTGAAAAACTGTTTTTT. It yields the protein CASSRDPGEKLFF. Drawing the rest from reference TRBV7-2 and TRBJ1-4, the complete variable domain is GAGVSQSPSNKVTEKGKDVELRCDPISGHTALYWYRQSLGQGLEFLIYFQGNSAPDKSGLPSDRFSAERTGGSVSTLTIQRTQQEDSAVYLCASSRDPGEKLFFGSGTQLSVL.

The genes are TRBV2 and TRBJ2-7, with 7 bases that match TRBD1. The CDR3 contains 13 residues. CDR1 is SNHLY and CDR2 is FYNNEI in the germline V gene. V gave up 6 bases and J gave up 6 bases; unmatched junction bases: 8. In DNA form, the CDR3 reads TGTGCCAGCAGGGGACAGAGTTTTGGCGAGCAGTACTTC. It translates to CASRGQSFGEQYF.

The chain employs TRBV5-1 and TRBJ2-7, with 11 bases lining up with TRBD2. Germline-derived CDR1 and CDR2 are SGHRS and YFSETQ. J gave up 5 bases and V 6 bases, and 7 bases lay outside the gene matches. This CDR3 spans 14 amino acids. The CDR3 here is CASTLAGGKDEQYF. CDR3 nucleotides: TGCGCCAGCACCCTAGCGGGAGGTAAAGACGAGCAGTACTTC.

This clonotype was counted many times. The V and J genes are TRBV12-3 or TRBV12-4 and TRBJ2-5; TRBD2 matches at 10 bases. V trimming: 3 bases; J trimming: 7 bases; junction bases outside the gene matches: 5. CDR3 length: 14 residues. This CDR3 is CASSFASGSGTQYF. In DNA, the CDR3 is TGTGCCAGCAGTTTCGCTAGCGGGAGTGGGACCCAGTACTTC.